These 4 T cell receptor beta chains came from one sample sequenced in a study of PD-1 blockade in classical Hodgkin lymphoma (dated by TCRdb to 2019 to 2021). Libraries were constructed by the immunoSEQ multiplex PCR assay. TCRdb carries this immuneACCESS record with in-frame sequences only. Its versions omit some clonotypes, under half of them owing to an unresolved V gene in the studies checked, with the rest unexplained. Within this sample are about 21,000 clones, with over 65% of them counted one time only. The ten largest clones add up to about a fifth of the sample. What this sample's time point label stands for: cycle 4 day 1 (C4D1), after less than 7 weeks of nivolumab. Relapse after autologous stem cell transplantation had occurred in all trial patients, and cohorts A, B and C were distinguished by prior brentuximab vedotin exposure. This sample comprised peripheral blood mononuclear cells (PBMCs), obtained before the fourth cycle of nivolumab. The receptors originated from a human donor with classical Hodgkin lymphoma.

This rearrangement joins TRBV7-9 to TRBJ1-2; D not certain. Germline loops: CDR1 SEHNR, CDR2 FQNEAQ (reference sequence). The CDR3 length is 16 residues. V was pared by 1 base and J by 1 base, with 13 bases between. The CDR3 region has the DNA TGTGCCAGCAGCTTAGGGAGGGTTGAGGATAACTATGGCTACACCTTC. It translates to CASSLGRVEDNYGYTF.

The CDR3 DNA is TGTGCCAGCAGCTTAGCAAGTGGCCCTGGAAACACCATATATTTT. Encoded protein: CASSLASGPGNTIYF. V gene TRBV7-9 combines with J gene TRBJ1-3; D gene ambiguous. Germline CDR1 is SEHNR and CDR2 is FQNEAQ (reference sequence). The CDR3 length is 15 residues. V was cut by 0 bases and J by 2 bases, with 8 bases left in between.

This clone showed up just a few times. J is TRBJ1-1 and V is TRBV6-4; possibly TRBD1 for D (5 bases). The germline V and J ends were trimmed by 4 bases and 2 bases, with 8 bases remaining between them. The CDR3 sequence is 13 residues long. Germline V CDR1 and CDR2: MRHNA, SNTAGT. CDR3 nucleotides: TGTGCCAGCAGTGCGACAGCCAACACTGAAGCTTTCTTT. Residues: CASSATANTEAFF.

The V call is TRBV7-8, the J call TRBJ1-3, with TRBD1 matching over 9 bases. The CDR3 is 14 residues long. Germline CDR1 reads SGHVS; CDR2 reads FQNEAQ. Germline trimming cut 5 bases from V and 4 bases from J; bases unmatched to any gene: 3. CDR3 DNA: TGTGCCAGCAGCATAGGGACAGGGGGAAACACCATATATTTT. Translating it yields CASSIGTGGNTIYF.